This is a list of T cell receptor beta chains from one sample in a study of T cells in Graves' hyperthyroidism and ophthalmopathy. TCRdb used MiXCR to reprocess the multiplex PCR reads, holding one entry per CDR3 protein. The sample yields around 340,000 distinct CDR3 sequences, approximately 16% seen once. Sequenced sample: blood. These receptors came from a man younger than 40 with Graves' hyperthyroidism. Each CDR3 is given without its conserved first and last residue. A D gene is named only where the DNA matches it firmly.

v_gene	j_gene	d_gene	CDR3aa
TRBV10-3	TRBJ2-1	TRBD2	ATAGGAGWNNEQF
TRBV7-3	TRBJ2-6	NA	ASSVTPGANVLT
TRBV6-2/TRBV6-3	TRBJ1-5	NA	ASRKRGYRDGQPQH
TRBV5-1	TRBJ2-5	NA	ASSLSALETQY
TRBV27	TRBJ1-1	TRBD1	ARGRGPQGANTEAF
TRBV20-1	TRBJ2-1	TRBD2	SANRPPWTSSYEQF
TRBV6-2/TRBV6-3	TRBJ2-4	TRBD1	ASSYPTGVAKNIQY
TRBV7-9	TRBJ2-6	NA	AIPAAGANVLT
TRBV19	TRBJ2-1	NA	ASLHPGPRSEQF
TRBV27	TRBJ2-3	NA	ASSPHVLSTDTQY
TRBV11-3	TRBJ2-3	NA	ASSSGWGPSTDTQY
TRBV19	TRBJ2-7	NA	ASSMRSLSGQY
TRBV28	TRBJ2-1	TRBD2	ASSLQDYAASGSFSEQF
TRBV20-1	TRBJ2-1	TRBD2	SAYSGSGYEQF
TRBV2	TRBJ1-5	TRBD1	ASSSGTGGFQPQH
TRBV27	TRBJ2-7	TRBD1	ASGKGQGQSYEQY
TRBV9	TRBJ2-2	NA	ASSTQVTAGTGELF
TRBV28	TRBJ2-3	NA	ASRAQGARYTQY
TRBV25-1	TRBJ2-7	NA	ASTRGPYEQY
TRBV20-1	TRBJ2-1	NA	SAYPRGNLNEQF
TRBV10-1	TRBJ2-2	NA	ASRKGQNTGELF
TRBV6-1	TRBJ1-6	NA	ASGSYNSPLH
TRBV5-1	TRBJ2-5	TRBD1	ASSLAGTGRYQETQY
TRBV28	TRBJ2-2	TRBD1	ASSLGQGAGELF
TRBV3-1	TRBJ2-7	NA	ASSQFGQLYEQY
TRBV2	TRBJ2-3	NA	ASKEYTDTQY
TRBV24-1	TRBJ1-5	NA	ATSDFRGHQPQH
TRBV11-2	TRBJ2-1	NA	ASSLSTYNEQF
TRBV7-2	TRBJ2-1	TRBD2	ASSLSSGRIPNEQF
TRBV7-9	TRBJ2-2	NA	AKTGGDTGELF
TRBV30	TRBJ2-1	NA	AWSRLALATNEQF
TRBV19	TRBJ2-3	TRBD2	ASSTRTSGATVGTQY
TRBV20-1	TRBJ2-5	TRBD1	GADESGQQETQY
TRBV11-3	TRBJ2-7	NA	ASSKRGTSYEQY
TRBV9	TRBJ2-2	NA	ASSTGTYTGELF
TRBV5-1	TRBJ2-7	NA	ANSLEPTSYEQY
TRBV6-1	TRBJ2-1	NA	ASYRWHEQF
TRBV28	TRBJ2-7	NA	ASSGGTLYEQY
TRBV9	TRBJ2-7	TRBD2	ASSAASGRHYEQY
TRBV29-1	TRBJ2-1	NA	SAPRNGFYNEQF
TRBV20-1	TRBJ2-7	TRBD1	SARVPGQGPYEQY
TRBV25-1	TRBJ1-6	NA	ASSDWLNSPLH
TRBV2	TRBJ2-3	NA	ASSAQGDTQY
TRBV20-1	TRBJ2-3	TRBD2	SASGVGRGSDTQY
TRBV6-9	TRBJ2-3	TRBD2	ASSYGLAGVTDTQY
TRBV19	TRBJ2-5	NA	ASSIGVVGETQY
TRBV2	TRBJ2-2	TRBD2	ASSDEAGVTGELF
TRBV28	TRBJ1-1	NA	ASSYVRLNTEAF
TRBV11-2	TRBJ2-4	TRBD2	ASSLLGGNIQY
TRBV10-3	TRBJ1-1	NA	AISESGSGGSMNTEAF
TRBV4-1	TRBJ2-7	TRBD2	ASSQGGRASKSYEQY
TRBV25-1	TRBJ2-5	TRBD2	ASSRKLAGLEETQY
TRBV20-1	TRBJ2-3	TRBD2	SASPLGSGNTDTQY